The 25 T cell receptor beta chains listed next were all sequenced from one sample in a study of T cells in Graves' hyperthyroidism and ophthalmopathy. TCR beta CDR3 sequences were amplified from RNA transcripts. A first-round RT-PCR of the TCR CDR3 used the HTBI primer set. Via MiXCR, TCRdb re-called the multiplex PCR reads, giving one row per CDR3 protein. The data show fewer than 350,000 distinct CDR3 sequences, roughly 18% seen once. The sample consisted of blood. The origin of the receptors is a woman aged 45 to 65 with Graves' hyperthyroidism.

This clonotype was picked up a small number of times. The J gene is TRBJ1-4, the V gene TRBV7-9, with a possible D match to TRBD1 (6 bases). CDR3 length equals 16 residues. The V and J ends lost 5 bases and 6 bases respectively, with 19 bases between them. Germline V CDR1 and CDR2: SEHNR, FQNEAQ (reference sequence). Written as DNA, the CDR3 is TGTGCCAGCAGCCCAGCTAGGGACATCGGAGATGAAAAACTGTTTTTT. The encoded protein is CASSPARDIGDEKLFF.

At least ten counts were recorded for this clonotype. The chain is built from TRBV6-1 and TRBJ1-5, with D perhaps TRBD1 (6 bases). V was shortened by 7 bases and J by 7 bases, with 14 bases between the two germline ends. This CDR3 contains 13 residues. CDR1 and CDR2 from the germline V gene are MNHNS and SASEGT. CDR3 protein: CASTWGLEQPQHF. The DNA for the CDR3 is TGTGCCAGCACATGGGGGCTGGAGCAGCCCCAGCATTTT.

V and J are TRBV6-1 and TRBJ1-1; 7 bases align to TRBD1. Trimming cost V 6 bases and J 4 bases; bases outside gene matches: 14. CDR1 and CDR2 (germline): MNHNS, SASEGT. The CDR3 totals 16 residues. The CDR3 bases are TGTGCCAGCAGCCCCAGACAGGGTCTGCCGTCCACTGAAGCTTTCTTT. Its protein product is CASSPRQGLPSTEAFF.

The chain combines TRBV6-2 or TRBV6-3 with TRBJ2-7; no firm D call. V lost 1 base to trimming and J lost 7 bases, with 8 bases between them. Per germline, CDR1 MNHEY and CDR2 SVGEGT. There are 12 residues in the CDR3. CDR3 region: CASSYLGEEQYF. The DNA for the CDR3 is TGTGCCAGCAGTTACTTGGGTGAAGAGCAGTACTTC.

The sample holds many counts of this clonotype. The J gene is TRBJ1-1, the V gene TRBV5-1, with D perhaps TRBD1 (6 bases). This CDR3 comprises 12 residues. Germline CDR1 reads SGHRS; CDR2 reads YFSETQ. The V and J ends lost 3 bases and 8 bases respectively, with 11 bases between them. The CDR3 loop reads CASSSQQGEAFF. The CDR3 DNA is TGCGCCAGCAGCTCCCAACAGGGAGAAGCTTTCTTT.

CDR3 loop: CASSADRGNTEAFF. CDR3 DNA sequence: TGTGCCAGCAGCGCCGACAGGGGGAACACTGAAGCTTTCTTT. J is TRBJ1-1 and V is TRBV9; 8 bases are a match to TRBD1. The trim removed 3 bases at V and 1 base at J, leaving 2 bases unmatched. CDR1 and CDR2 from the germline V gene are SGDLS and YYNGEE. There are 14 residues in the CDR3.

The rearrangement uses TRBV12-3 or TRBV12-4 and TRBJ2-1, with 7 bases identical to TRBD1. V shed 5 bases, J shed 4 bases, and the junction held 8 bases outside the gene matches. The CDR3 is made up of 15 amino acids. The CDR3 bases are TGTGCCAGCAGTGCCGGGATCAGGGGGTACAATGAGCAGTTCTTC. It specifies CASSAGIRGYNEQFF.

This clonotype has ten or more counts. The gene calls are TRBV28 and TRBJ2-7; D call uncertain. V gave up 7 bases and J gave up 5 bases, with 12 bases separating them. This CDR3 is built from 12 residues. Germline CDR1 MDHEN, CDR2 SYDVKM. CDR3 bases: TGTGCCAGCACCGCTCAAGCTGACGAGCAGTACTTC. This gives the protein CASTAQADEQYF.

CDR3 region: CASSSKSQTHNEQFF. CDR3 DNA: TGTGCCAGCAGTTCCAAGTCCCAAACGCACAATGAGCAGTTCTTC. The chain carries TRBV3-1 and TRBJ2-1, with D hard to call. The ends were cut back, 6 bases at V and 5 bases at J, with 17 bases in the middle. This CDR3 comprises 15 residues. Germline V gene lookup returns CDR1 LGHDT and CDR2 YNNKEL (reference sequence).

This clonotype came up many times. This chain uses TRBV5-1 with TRBJ1-1, with D possibly matching TRBD1 (5 bases). Trimming pared 0 bases from V and 3 bases from J, leaving 9 bases between. The CDR3 totals 14 residues. Germline assignment: CDR1 SGHRS and CDR2 YFSETQ. Written as DNA, the CDR3 is TGCGCCAGCAGCTTGGGGGGGTTTGACACTGAAGCTTTCTTT. Encoded protein: CASSLGGFDTEAFF.

This clonotype was seen at least ten times. The gene calls are TRBV5-1 and TRBJ2-3; D is uncertain. The germline V and J ends were trimmed by 1 base and 0 bases, with 9 bases remaining between them. This CDR3 has 15 residues. Germline CDR1 SGHRS, CDR2 YFSETQ. The CDR3 here is CASSLSRSSTDTQYF. The DNA of the CDR3 is TGCGCCAGCAGCTTGTCTAGATCTAGCACAGATACGCAGTATTTT.

This clonotype has at least ten counts. The chain joins TRBV11-2 to TRBJ2-5; TRBD2 might be the D (6 bases). The CDR3 length is 13 residues. Germline assignment: CDR1 SGHAT and CDR2 FQNNGV. V was trimmed by 4 bases and J by 5 bases, leaving 11 bases between them. The CDR3 protein is CASSSGLSETQYF. DNA for the CDR3: TGTGCCAGCAGCTCGGGACTGAGCGAGACCCAGTACTTC. Drawing the rest from reference TRBV11-2 and TRBJ2-5, the complete variable domain is EAGVAQSPRYKIIEKRQSVAFWCNPISGHATLYWYQQILGQGPKLLIQFQNNGVVDDSQLPKDRFSAERLKGVDSTLKIQPAKLEDSAVYLCASSSGLSETQYFGPGTRLLVL.

This clonotype was found many times. The chain couples TRBV9 to TRBJ1-6, with unresolved D. V lost 0 bases and J lost 7, with 8 bases in between. The CDR3 runs to 14 residues. The germline V gene has CDR1 SGDLS and CDR2 YYNGEE. The CDR3 DNA reads as TGTGCCAGCAGCGTAGTAGGGATGAATTCACCCCTCCACTTT. This sequence encodes CASSVVGMNSPLHF. The full variable domain, with the rest looked up from reference TRBV9 and TRBJ1-6, is DSGVTQTPKHLITATGQRVTLRCSPRSGDLSVYWYQQSLDQGLQFLIQYYNGEERAKGNILERFSAQQFPDLHSELNLSSLELGDSALYFCASSVVGMNSPLHFGNGTRLTVT.

This clonotype occurred many times. V and J are TRBV7-9 and TRBJ2-5; D perhaps matches TRBD2 (6 bases). CDR3 length: 15 amino acids. With 1 base removed from V and 5 bases from J, the gap between germline ends came to 14 bases. The germline V gene has CDR1 SEHNR and CDR2 FQNEAQ (reference sequence). The CDR3 DNA follows: TGTGCCAGCAGCTTAGACGGGGTCGCGGGGGAGACCCAGTACTTC. The encoded protein is CASSLDGVAGETQYF. The full variable domain, completed using reference TRBV7-9 and TRBJ2-5, is DTGVSQNPRHKITKRGQNVTFRCDPISEHNRLYWYRQTLGQGPEFLTYFQNEAQLEKSRLLSDRFSAERPKGSFSTLEIQRTEQGDSAMYLCASSLDGVAGETQYFGPGTRLLVL.

This clonotype was observed at least ten times. V is TRBV5-5 and J is TRBJ2-7; 8 bases are shared with TRBD2. The CDR3 extends over 15 amino acids. V lost 0 bases and J lost 4; bases outside the gene matches: 6. Looked up from germline, CDR1 is SGHKS and CDR2 is YYEKEE (reference sequence). CDR3 bases: TGTGCCAGCAGCTTGGATGCGGGAGGATGGTACGAGCAGTACTTC. This translates into CASSLDAGGWYEQYF.

The CDR3, as DNA: TGTGCCATCAAGCGTTCGGTAGCGGGGGACTCCCTCTACAATGAGCAGTTCTTC. Amino acids: CAIKRSVAGDSLYNEQFF. V is TRBV10-3 and J is TRBJ2-1; 9 bases line up with TRBD2. The V and J ends lost 7 bases and 3 bases, in that order; junction bases with no gene match: 16. The CDR3 length is 18 residues. From germline, CDR1 is ENHRY and CDR2 SYGVKD.

This clonotype was detected many times. V is TRBV6-1 and J is TRBJ2-7; D not resolved. V shed 5 bases and J shed 6 bases, with 26 bases lying between them. The germline V gene encodes CDR1 MNHNS and CDR2 SASEGT. The CDR3 is 17 amino acids. The CDR3 reads CASSPPRRTARIGEQYV. In DNA form, the CDR3 reads TGTGCCAGCAGTCCACCCAGAAGGACGGCTAGAATCGGCGAGCAGTACGTC.

This clonotype was counted many times. V and J are TRBV6-1 and TRBJ2-7; 10 positions agree with TRBD1. The ends lost 6 bases at V and 4 bases at J; junction bases unmatched: 9. CDR1 is MNHNS, CDR2 SASEGT, per germline. The CDR3 loop spans 15 amino acids. In nucleotides, the CDR3 is TGTGCCAGCAGACCCGGGACAGGGGAACAGTACGAGCAGTACTTC. Protein: CASRPGTGEQYEQYF.

This clonotype was counted only a few times. The V gene is TRBV9, the J gene TRBJ2-7; unclear D gene. V gave up 3 bases and J gave up 5 bases, with 12 bases separating them. The CDR3 consists of 13 residues. Germline V gives CDR1 SGDLS, CDR2 YYNGEE. For the CDR3, the DNA is TGTGCCAGCAGCGCAGAGGCTTCGGACGAGCAGTACTTC. This translates into CASSAEASDEQYF.

Written as DNA, the CDR3 is TGTGCCAGCAGTCTCCTCGGGGGGGGCTCTGGCTACACCTTC. Translation gives CASSLLGGGSGYTF. The chain combines TRBV27 with TRBJ1-2; a possible D gene is TRBD1 (6 bases). The CDR3 is 14 amino acids. The germline gives CDR1 MNHEY, CDR2 SMNVEV (reference sequence). With 5 bases removed from V and 7 bases from J, the gap between germline ends came to 17 bases.

As for this clonotype: This may stem from a read error, because a much larger clone lies one nucleotide away. This chain uses TRBV2 with TRBJ2-5, with TRBD2 matching over 9 bases. In germline, CDR1 is SNHLY, CDR2 FYNNEI. This CDR3 has 15 amino acids. The CDR3 loop is CASRPSGGPGETRYF. The DNA of the CDR3 is TGTGCCAGCAGACCCAGCGGGGGGCCGGGCGAGACCCGGTACTTC. The full variable domain, with the rest looked up from reference TRBV2 and TRBJ2-5, is EPEVTQTPSHQVTQMGQEVILRCVPISNHLYFYWYRQILGQKVEFLVSFYNNEISEKSEIFDDQFSVERPDGSNFTLKIRSTKLEDSAMYFCASRPSGGPGETRYFGPGTRLLVL.

The chain recombines TRBV7-9 with TRBJ2-7; no firm D call. In germline, CDR1 is SEHNR, CDR2 FQNEAQ (reference sequence). The CDR3 loop spans 13 amino acids. V lost 5 bases, J lost 5 bases, and 13 bases lay in between. This CDR3 reads CASSRFGSHEQYF. DNA for the CDR3: TGTGCCAGCAGCCGTTTCGGGTCCCACGAGCAGTACTTC.

V and J are TRBV19 and TRBJ2-1; D is perhaps TRBD1 (5 bases). Germline CDR1 reads LNHDA; CDR2 reads SQIVND (reference sequence). Trimming removed 4 bases from V and 8 bases from J, with 12 bases in between. The CDR3 contains 13 residues. DNA of the CDR3: TGTGCCAGTAGTACACTGGACATTCATGAGCAGTTCTTC. It specifies CASSTLDIHEQFF.

The chain uses TRBV10-3 and TRBJ2-2, with no clear D. Germline lookup yields CDR1 ENHRY and CDR2 SYGVKD. CDR3 length equals 11 residues. V shed 9 bases and J shed 7 bases, with 9 bases lying between them. Here the CDR3 DNA reads TGTGCCATAAATGGCGGCGGGGAGCTGTTTTTT. Translating gives CAINGGGELFF.

Many counts were recorded for this clonotype. The chain links TRBV12-3 or TRBV12-4 to TRBJ1-1; D possibly corresponds to TRBD1 (5 bases). The V and J ends lost 3 bases and 6 bases respectively, with 29 bases between them. The CDR3 sequence is 19 residues long. The CDR3 spells CASSFDSILIPRRYAEAFF. CDR3 nucleotides: TGTGCCAGCAGTTTCGACAGCATACTAATTCCTCGGAGGTACGCTGAAGCTTTCTTT.